This section outlines one T cell receptor (beta chain) sequence together with its context. The record originates from a study of blood T cell repertoires in COVID-19. Across the study: Donors in the United States, Italy and Spain gave samples during acute or convalescent COVID-19. PBMCs, B-cell-depleted T cells, or T cells were the source of the cDNA or gDNA that made up the material.

Authors' analysis steps: Estimated nucleated cell counts came from reference gene primer amplification. The protocol was immunoSEQ multiplex PCR, while the TCRdb copy is restricted to in-frame clones and leaves out a portion. That table gives V, J and clone size, and the DNA gave D and trimming. The data hold some 350,000 clones, with around 88% observed a single time. CDR1 is KGHSH, CDR2 LQKENI, per germline. The CDR3 has 15 amino acids. J lost 0 bases, V lost 3 bases, and 3 bases had no gene match. The sequence derives from a young man with active or convalescent COVID-19. The sample was peripheral blood. The chain employs TRBV18 and TRBJ2-7, with 9 nucleotides matching TRBD1. The CDR3 spells CASSPSGQGSYEQYF. The DNA of the CDR3 is TGTGCCAGCTCACCGTCGGGACAGGGCTCCTACGAGCAGTACTTC.